The rows below give T cell receptor beta chains drawn from one sample of a study of blood T cells in healthy people across ages. TCRdb passed the 5' RACE reads through MiXCR, listing each CDR3 protein once. The table shows roughly 1.5 million distinct CDR3 sequences, with 35% to 45% occurring only once. Sequenced material: blood. The receptor source for this set is a woman aged 18 to 35 in good health. The CDR3 runs from the conserved cysteine through the conserved F or W. A D gene is named only where the DNA matches it firmly. Rows may omit the clone size; those that give it use once, few, many or a size class.

>.|few|TRBJ2-2|TRBV29-1
CSVSRTGPFGELFF
>.|.|TRBJ2-5|TRBV25-1
CASSDVLGAKNAETQYF
>.|.|TRBJ1-2|TRBV7-2
CASSPVSSGGYTF
>.|.|TRBJ2-1|TRBV5-1
CASSVALVRGNEQFF
>TRBD2|many|TRBJ2-1|TRBV29-1
CSVEVLAGINEQFF
>.|.|TRBJ1-2|TRBV6-6
CASSYGRDGYTF
>.|.|TRBJ1-2|TRBV9
CASSGRQTSYGYTF
>TRBD1|few|TRBJ1-2|TRBV18
CASSPDRGPPGYTF
>.|.|TRBJ2-7|TRBV2
CASSRDVTYEQYF
>TRBD2|.|TRBJ2-1|TRBV2
CASSGLSGRALNEQFF
>.|.|TRBJ1-1|TRBV20-1
CSATPTKGDTEAFF
>TRBD1|.|TRBJ2-1|TRBV25-1
CASSEIGTGLHNEQFF
>.|many|TRBJ1-6|TRBV27
CASSPTWGNSPLHF
>TRBD1|few|TRBJ2-4|TRBV18
CASSPPTGLKNIQYF
>TRBD1|few|TRBJ2-2|TRBV27
CASSILDRETGELFF
>.|.|TRBJ2-7|TRBV3-1
CASSHDASYEQYF
>.|few|TRBJ2-2|TRBV27
CASRRDSPSGELFF
>.|.|TRBJ1-3|TRBV7-9
CASSNRGYGNTIYF
>.|few|TRBJ1-2|TRBV20-1
CSGWGIRGYTF
>TRBD2|.|TRBJ2-7|TRBV5-6
CASSGRRTSSYEQYF